These T cell receptor beta chains were read from a single sample in a study of response to subunit inactivated influenza vaccine. One entry per CDR3 protein results from TCRdb running MiXCR on the RT-PCR reads. The sample has roughly 650,000 distinct CDR3 sequences, approximately 14% seen once; the top ten hold 6% to 9.5%. Sequencing used PBMCs from blood, obtained less than 15 days before vaccination. All receptors come from a man in his forties or fifties who received an inactivated influenza vaccine. Both conserved end residues are part of each CDR3. D genes are given only for firm matches. Some rows mark clone size as missing; the rest say once, few, many or name a class of expanded clone.

d_call	cdr3_length	v_call	clone_size	j_call	cdr3_nt	cdr3_aa
TRBD2	17	TRBV10-3	-	TRBJ2-3	TGTGCCATCAGTGAGGGAGGACTAGCGGATTCCACAGATACGCAGTATTTT	CAISEGGLADSTDTQYF
-	15	TRBV4-2	few	TRBJ2-5	TGTGCCAGCAGCCTTGATCGGACAGTCCAAGAGACCCAGTACTTC	CASSLDRTVQETQYF
-	17	TRBV13	few	TRBJ1-3	TGTGCCAGCAGCTTCGGAACCCCAGGCTTCTCTGGAAACACCATATATTTT	CASSFGTPGFSGNTIYF
-	13	TRBV20-1	-	TRBJ2-7	TGCAGTGCTACCGGGACATCCGATTCCGAGCAGTACTTC	CSATGTSDSEQYF
-	14	TRBV7-2	few	TRBJ2-3	TGTGCCAGCAGTTGGGGGGGCCGTACAGATACGCAGTATTTT	CASSWGGRTDTQYF
-	17	TRBV4-3	-	TRBJ2-1	TGCGCCAGCAGCCAAGATCTGGGCCAGGGTCCCTACAATGAGCAGTTCTTC	CASSQDLGQGPYNEQFF
TRBD2	15	TRBV20-1	-	TRBJ2-3	TGCAGTACCAGAGGGAGGGGCGCAATGGCAGATACGCAGTATTTT	CSTRGRGAMADTQYF
-	12	TRBV11-2	-	TRBJ2-1	TGTGCCAGCACCGACAATGATAATGAGCAGTTCTTC	CASTDNDNEQFF
-	13	TRBV7-2	few	TRBJ2-3	TGTGCCAGCAGCTCCCTTAGCGCAGATACGCAGTATTTT	CASSSLSADTQYF
TRBD2	19	TRBV19	-	TRBJ2-4	TGTGCCAGTAGTATAGATCCTCCTACTAGCGGGAGGTTGGGAAACATTCAGTACTTC	CASSIDPPTSGRLGNIQYF
-	14	TRBV10-3	few	TRBJ2-1	TGTGCCATCGCGGTGACAAGCTCCTACAATGAGCAGTTCTTC	CAIAVTSSYNEQFF
TRBD1	18	TRBV6-1	few	TRBJ1-5	TGTGCCAGCAGTGAAGAATACAGTTGGGGACAGTTCAATCAGCCCCAGCATTTT	CASSEEYSWGQFNQPQHF
-	12	TRBV20-1	-	TRBJ1-1	TGCAGTGGTAAACACCCGGGCACTGAAGCTTTCTTT	CSGKHPGTEAFF
TRBD1	15	TRBV5-4	-	TRBJ2-3	TGTGCCAGCAGCCGGCCCGGACAGGGGTCAGATACGCAGTATTTT	CASSRPGQGSDTQYF
TRBD2	13	TRBV20-1	few	TRBJ2-1	TGCAGTGACGGGACTAGCGGGGGAAATGAGCAGTTCTTC	CSDGTSGGNEQFF
-	12	TRBV20-1	few	TRBJ1-2	TGCAGTGCTAGGGACAGTAACTATGGCTACACCTTC	CSARDSNYGYTF
-	12	TRBV20-1	few	TRBJ1-2	TGCAGTGCTAAGACAGCGAATTATGGCTACACCTTC	CSAKTANYGYTF
-	14	TRBV2	many	TRBJ2-2	TGTGCCAGCAGTGAGTTTCCGAACACCGGGGAGCTGTTTTTT	CASSEFPNTGELFF
-	13	TRBV6-1	-	TRBJ1-6	TGTGCCAGCAGTGAAATGGGATTAACACCCCTCCACTTT	CASSEMGLTPLHF
-	14	TRBV12-3/TRBV12-4	many	TRBJ2-4	TGTGCCAGCAGCTCATACCGGGACAAAAACATTCAGTACTTC	CASSSYRDKNIQYF
TRBD1	15	TRBV5-5	few	TRBJ2-1	TGTGCCAGCAGCTTACGGACAGGGGAGGTCGATGAGCAGTTCTTC	CASSLRTGEVDEQFF
-	14	TRBV12-3/TRBV12-4	many	TRBJ2-7	TGTGCCAGCAGTTTCTCGACAGGAAAAGGCGAGCAGTACTTC	CASSFSTGKGEQYF
-	13	TRBV27	many	TRBJ2-3	TGTGCCAGCAGTTTCGGGACGGCGAGGGCGCAGTATTTT	CASSFGTARAQYF
-	16	TRBV6-1	few	TRBJ1-3	TGTGCCAGCAGTCCCGTCGCGGCGAGCTCTGGAAACACCATATATTTT	CASSPVAASSGNTIYF
-	14	TRBV5-1	-	TRBJ1-3	TGCGCCAGCATGGCCAAGAGCTCTGGAAACACCATATATTTT	CASMAKSSGNTIYF
TRBD1	13	TRBV12-3/TRBV12-4	-	TRBJ1-2	TGTGCCAGCAGTTTCCCAGGGGGCTTTGGCTACACCTTC	CASSFPGGFGYTF
TRBD2	13	TRBV5-1	-	TRBJ2-7	TGCGCCAGCAGCTCGGGGGGGACCGAGTCCGGGTACTTC	CASSSGGTESGYF
-	16	TRBV10-3	-	TRBJ1-2	TGTGCCATCAGTGAGTTAGAGGCAGCGTACAACTATGGCTACACCTTC	CAISELEAAYNYGYTF
-	14	TRBV6-5	-	TRBJ2-1	TGTGCCAGCAGTTACTCAGCCGAATACAATGAGCAGTTCTTC	CASSYSAEYNEQFF
-	14	TRBV20-1	-	TRBJ1-5	TGCAGTGCTAGAGATCTAAGGGGGACTCAGCCCCAGCATTTT	CSARDLRGTQPQHF
-	13	TRBV6-2/TRBV6-3	-	TRBJ2-2	TGTGCCAGCAGGGACTTCATCACCGGGGAGCTGTTTTTT	CASRDFITGELFF
-	14	TRBV11-2	many	TRBJ2-7	TGTGCCAGCAGCTTGGGACTTTCTTGGTTCGAGCAGTACTTC	CASSLGLSWFEQYF
TRBD1	12	TRBV19	few	TRBJ1-1	TGTGCCAGTAGTATGGGACAGACTGAAGCTTTCTTT	CASSMGQTEAFF
TRBD1	15	TRBV28	few	TRBJ1-1	TGTGCCAGCAGACTCACCGGGACAGCGAACACTGAAGCTTTCTTT	CASRLTGTANTEAFF
-	14	TRBV5-1	-	TRBJ2-3	TGCGCCAGCAGCCTTCACGACCCCACAGATACGCAGTATTTT	CASSLHDPTDTQYF
TRBD2	15	TRBV7-2	-	TRBJ2-3	TGTGCCAGCAGGACGCTAGCGGGGGGCCGGGATACGCAGTATTTT	CASRTLAGGRDTQYF
TRBD2	15	TRBV6-2/TRBV6-3	-	TRBJ2-1	TGTGCCAGCAGTTACTTGCGACTAGCGAACACCTTGCAGTTCTTC	CASSYLRLANTLQFF
-	15	TRBV5-6	many	TRBJ2-5	TGTGCCAGCAGCGGGGAGGAGGGCCCCCAAGAGACCCAGTACTTC	CASSGEEGPQETQYF
TRBD1	14	TRBV10-3	once	TRBJ2-2	TGTGCCAGCACGGATGGACAGGGCACCGGGGAGCTGATTTTT	CASTDGQGTGELIF
TRBD2	16	TRBV11-1	-	TRBJ2-1	TGTGCCAGCAGCTTAGGGGTAGCGGGCGAGGGCAATGAGCAGTTCTTC	CASSLGVAGEGNEQFF
-	14	TRBV7-9	-	TRBJ1-6	TGTGCCAGCAGCTTACCCAGGGATAATTCACCCCTCCACTTT	CASSLPRDNSPLHF
-	13	TRBV5-1	-	TRBJ2-1	TGCGCCAGCAGCTTGGTATCCTCCAATGAGCAGTTCTTC	CASSLVSSNEQFF
-	15	TRBV18	-	TRBJ2-5	TGTGCCAGCTCACCACCCACAGGGCCCCAAGAGACCCAGTACTTC	CASSPPTGPQETQYF
-	16	TRBV2	few	TRBJ2-1	TGTGCCAGCAGTGTTTCCGCGGGTTACGATTACAATGAGCAGTTCTTC	CASSVSAGYDYNEQFF
TRBD1	18	TRBV4-3	few	TRBJ2-2	TGCGCCAGCAGCCGCAACATTCCGGGACAGGGGGTATCCGGGGAGCTGTTTTTT	CASSRNIPGQGVSGELFF
TRBD1	13	TRBV6-1	few	TRBJ1-2	TGTGCCGTTCTCGACAGGGCTAACTATGGCTACACCTTC	CAVLDRANYGYTF
-	15	TRBV11-2	few	TRBJ2-4	TGTGCCAGCACTCTGATACGGAGAGACAAAAACATTCAGTACTTC	CASTLIRRDKNIQYF
-	13	TRBV10-2	-	TRBJ2-1	TGCGCCAGCTCCACGAAACATGGCCGGGAGCAGTTCTTC	CASSTKHGREQFF